This entry lists 27 T cell receptor beta chains sequenced from one sample in a study of blood T cell repertoires in COVID-19. Profiled with immunoSEQ multiplex PCR; TCRdb holds only in-frame clones, not every one. The sample has approximately 250,000 clones, 80% to 85% seen once. The material sequenced was peripheral blood. The source of these receptors is a woman aged 40-49 years who had recovered from COVID-19.

The rearrangement joins TRBV7-3 to TRBJ2-5, with 8 bases lining up with TRBD1. V lost 5 bases and J lost 1; bases outside the gene matches: 6. Germline values: CDR1 SGHTA, CDR2 FQGTGA. There are 15 residues in the CDR3. CDR3 sequence reads: CASSSGQGFQETQYF. CDR3 nucleotides: TGTGCCAGCAGCAGCGGACAGGGCTTCCAAGAGACCCAGTACTTC.

This chain connects TRBV2 to TRBJ1-4; a possible D gene is TRBD1 (5 bases). Per germline, CDR1 SNHLY and CDR2 FYNNEI. The germline V and J ends were trimmed by 7 bases and 0 bases, with 12 bases remaining between them. This CDR3 spans 15 amino acids. Here the CDR3 DNA reads TGTGCCAGCACCGACAGACTTGCAACTAATGAAAAACTGTTTTTT. It translates to CASTDRLATNEKLFF. Looking up the rest from reference TRBV2 and TRBJ1-4 gives the full variable domain: EPEVTQTPSHQVTQMGQEVILRCVPISNHLYFYWYRQILGQKVEFLVSFYNNEISEKSEIFDDQFSVERPDGSNFTLKIRSTKLEDSAMYFCASTDRLATNEKLFFGSGTQLSVL.

This chain connects TRBV2 to TRBJ1-4; 7 bases are a match to TRBD1. J lost 7 bases, V lost 6 bases, and 14 bases had no gene match. The CDR3 is 16 amino acids. The germline V gene encodes CDR1 SNHLY and CDR2 FYNNEI. The CDR3 coding sequence is TGTGCCAGCAGCTTAGACAGGGCCCAGTTGGGTGAAAAACTGTTTTTT. Its protein product is CASSLDRAQLGEKLFF.

The genes are TRBV28 and TRBJ1-2; D call uncertain. This CDR3 region has 12 residues. Trimming stripped 1 base from V and 8 bases from J, with 8 bases between. The germline V gene encodes CDR1 MDHEN and CDR2 SYDVKM. CDR3 DNA sequence: TGTGCCAGCAGTTTATCCGGTCGGGGCTACACCTTC. Translation gives CASSLSGRGYTF.

The genes are TRBV5-4 and TRBJ1-2, with TRBD1 matching over 8 bases. CDR1 is SGHNT, CDR2 YYREEE, per germline (reference sequence). The CDR3 totals 14 residues. V gave up 5 bases and J gave up 2 bases; unmatched junction bases: 5. The CDR3, as DNA: TGTGCCAGCAGGGGGGACAGGAGAAACTATGGCTACACCTTC. Translated: CASRGDRRNYGYTF. Full variable domain (rest looked up from reference TRBV5-4 and TRBJ1-2): ETGVTQSPTHLIKTRGQQVTLRCSSQSGHNTVSWYQQALGQGPQFIFQYYREEENGRGNFPPRFSGLQFPNYSSELNVNALELDDSALYLCASRGDRRNYGYTFGSGTRLTVV.

The V gene is TRBV3-1 (or the pseudogene TRBV3-2), the J gene TRBJ2-4, with D perhaps matching TRBD1 (5 bases). CDR3 length: 16 residues. Trimming pared 4 bases from V and 0 bases from J, leaving 13 bases between. In germline, CDR1 is LGHDT, CDR2 YNNKEL (reference sequence). The DNA of the CDR3 is TGTGCCAGCAGCCCCAGACAGCTTATAGCCAAAAACATTCAGTACTTC. Translating it yields CASSPRQLIAKNIQYF.

The chain joins TRBV5-4 to TRBJ2-2; D is uncertain. V was pared by 0 bases and J by 8 bases, with 5 bases between. Germline V lookup: CDR1 SGHNT, CDR2 YYREEE (reference sequence). The CDR3 extends over 12 amino acids. The CDR3 DNA sequence: TGTGCCAGCAGCTTGGAGCATGGGGAGCTGTTTTTT. This sequence encodes CASSLEHGELFF.

The rearrangement joins TRBV27 to TRBJ2-7; 9 bases are a match to TRBD1. J lost 6 bases, V lost 4 bases, and 7 bases had no gene match. The CDR3 spans 14 residues. The germline CDR1 and CDR2 sequences are MNHEY and SMNVEV (reference sequence). The CDR3 region is CASSSRDRVFEQYF. The CDR3 DNA sequence: TGTGCCAGCAGTTCCCGGGACAGGGTCTTCGAGCAGTACTTC.

The chain combines TRBV20-1 with TRBJ1-5, with D perhaps TRBD1 (6 bases). With 3 bases removed from V and 4 bases from J, the gap between germline ends came to 13 bases. This CDR3 is built from 14 residues. Germline CDR1 DFQATT, CDR2 SNEGSKA (reference sequence). DNA for the CDR3: TGCAGTGCTAGTATCGGGACACCTAATCAGCCCCAGCATTTT. Its translation is CSASIGTPNQPQHF.

Worth noting for this clone: The same CDR3 is also encoded by other DNA sequences in this sample. This sequence joins TRBV18 and TRBJ1-2, with D maybe TRBD1 (5 bases). Germline CDR1 KGHSH, CDR2 LQKENI. Trimming took 6 bases from V and 0 from J, leaving 14 bases between them. The CDR3 totals 15 residues. In DNA form, the CDR3 reads TGTGCCAGCTCGCCGACAGCGAAAGCTAACTATGGCTACACCTTC. It translates to CASSPTAKANYGYTF.

V usage is TRBV2 and J usage is TRBJ1-2; the D is unclear. The ends were cut back, 6 bases at V and 2 bases at J, with 13 bases in the middle. CDR1 is SNHLY, CDR2 FYNNEI, per germline. The CDR3 length is 14 residues. In DNA, the CDR3 is TGTGCCAGCAGCGCACGTGAGGGCAACTATGGCTACACCTTC. As protein: CASSAREGNYGYTF.

The chain recombines TRBV11-3 with TRBJ2-3; 8 bases line up with TRBD2. Germline CDR1 SGHNT, CDR2 YENEEA. J was trimmed by 6 bases and V by 2 bases; bases with no gene match: 7. CDR3 length equals 15 residues. The CDR3 nucleotides are TGTGCCAGCAGCTTATTTGGCGGGGGGAGCGATACGCAGTATTTT. Its translation is CASSLFGGGSDTQYF.

This chain connects TRBV7-2 to TRBJ2-3; TRBD1 aligns across 7 bases. CDR1 and CDR2 (germline): SGHTA, FQGNSA. Unmatched junction bases numbered 4, after V lost 4 bases and J lost 0 bases. This CDR3 is 15 amino acids long. The CDR3 DNA reads TGTGCCAGCAGCTCGGACAGGTCTAGCACAGATACGCAGTATTTT. Amino acids: CASSSDRSSTDTQYF.

This chain connects TRBV4-1 to TRBJ1-4, with a tentative D call TRBD1 (6 bases). The germline V gene has CDR1 MGHRA and CDR2 YSYEKL. The CDR3 spans 16 residues. Between the trimmed V and J ends, which lost 1 base and 0 bases, there was a span of 9 bases. The CDR3 spells CASSQGTAATNEKLFF. The CDR3 DNA sequence: TGCGCCAGCAGCCAAGGGACAGCTGCAACTAATGAAAAACTGTTTTTT.

The rearrangement uses TRBV5-1 and TRBJ2-3, with 7 bases matching TRBD1. The CDR3 is made up of 15 amino acids. V gave up 4 bases and J gave up 0 bases; unmatched junction bases: 5. Germline V gene sequence: CDR1 SGHRS, CDR2 YFSETQ. The CDR3 protein is CASSLGQASTDTQYF. The CDR3 nucleotides read TGCGCCAGCAGCCTCGGACAGGCTAGCACAGATACGCAGTATTTT. The full variable domain, its missing parts supplied by reference TRBV5-1 and TRBJ2-3, is KAGVTQTPRYLIKTRGQQVTLSCSPISGHRSVSWYQQTPGQGLQFLFEYFSETQRNKGNFPGRFSGRQFSNSRSEMNVSTLELGDSALYLCASSLGQASTDTQYFGPGTRLTVL.

This chain joins TRBV5-5 and TRBJ1-6; 9 positions match TRBD1. The CDR3 runs 14 residues. Germline assignment: CDR1 SGHKS and CDR2 YYEKEE (reference sequence). The V segment lost 4 bases and the J segment 7 bases; nucleotides outside the gene matches: 3. The CDR3 loop is CASSEGQGNSPLHF. For the CDR3, the DNA is TGTGCCAGCAGCGAAGGACAGGGGAATTCACCCCTCCACTTT.

Only one count was recorded for this clone. The chain employs TRBV27 and TRBJ2-7; possibly TRBD1 for D (6 bases). Trimming stripped 5 bases from V and 3 bases from J, with 14 bases between. The CDR3 is made up of 14 amino acids. Germline CDR1 reads MNHEY; CDR2 reads SMNVEV (reference sequence). CDR3 nucleotide sequence: TGTGCCAGCAGTGAGACAGGACTCGGCTACGAGCAGTACTTC. This translates into CASSETGLGYEQYF.

The rearrangement joins TRBV30 to TRBJ1-1; possibly TRBD1 for D (6 bases). This CDR3 region has 14 residues. V was trimmed by 0 bases and J by 5 bases, leaving 13 bases between them. Germline V gives CDR1 GTSNPN, CDR2 SVGIG (reference sequence). The CDR3 DNA reads as TGTGCCTGGAGTGTACACAGGGTGAGAACTGAAGCTTTCTTT. It yields the protein CAWSVHRVRTEAFF.

V usage is TRBV23-1 and J usage is TRBJ1-4; no reliable D call. TRBV23-1 falls under the ORF class, with uncertain function. CDR3 length equals 16 residues. V shed 1 base and J shed 7 bases, with 16 bases lying between them. Here the CDR3 reads CASSQFPCQDFEKLFF. CDR3 sequence (DNA): TGCGCCAGCAGTCAATTCCCCTGTCAGGATTTTGAAAAACTGTTTTTT.

The chain links TRBV5-1 to TRBJ2-7; 14 bases align to TRBD2. CDR3 size: 16 residues. J lost 1 base, V lost 4 bases, and 4 bases had no gene match. Germline CDR1 and CDR2: SGHRS and YFSETQ. CDR3 in amino acids: CASSRGTSGGSYEQYF. DNA of the CDR3: TGCGCCAGCAGCAGAGGGACTAGCGGGGGTTCCTACGAGCAGTACTTC.

The rearrangement uses TRBV6-5 and TRBJ2-2; unclear D gene. The CDR3 contains 15 residues. Germline CDR1 reads MNHEY; CDR2 reads SVGAGI. V shed 6 bases and J shed 6 bases, with 17 bases lying between them. The CDR3 protein is CASRQQAVVPGELFF. Written as DNA, the CDR3 is TGTGCCAGCAGGCAGCAGGCCGTAGTACCCGGGGAGCTGTTTTTT.

This chain joins TRBV4-2 and TRBJ2-1; tentatively, D is TRBD1 (5 bases). Germline-derived CDR1 and CDR2 are LGHNA and YNFKEQ. This CDR3 comprises 13 residues. V shed 1 base and J shed 7 bases, with 8 bases lying between them. CDR3: CASSQVQGNEQFF. The CDR3 nucleotides are TGTGCCAGCAGCCAAGTCCAGGGTAATGAGCAGTTCTTC.

The chain links TRBV5-5 to TRBJ2-4; tentative D call: TRBD1 (5 bases). The germline gives CDR1 SGHKS, CDR2 YYEKEE (reference sequence). The CDR3 totals 13 residues. Deletions cut 0 bases from V and 7 bases from J, with 8 bases between. The CDR3 DNA reads as TGTGCCAGCAGCTTGGAAGGGGTTAACATTCAGTACTTC. It encodes CASSLEGVNIQYF. Complete variable domain (other parts from reference TRBV5-5 and TRBJ2-4): DAGVTQSPTHLIKTRGQQVTLRCSPISGHKSVSWYQQVLGQGPQFIFQYYEKEERGRGNFPDRFSARQFPNYSSELNVNALLLGDSALYLCASSLEGVNIQYFGAGTRLSVL.

This clone was detected once. The chain links TRBV28 to TRBJ2-4, with 7 positions matching TRBD1. V shed 9 bases and J 0 bases; nucleotides not matched to a gene: 14. CDR1 and CDR2 from the germline V gene are MDHEN and SYDVKM. The CDR3 loop spans 17 amino acids. CDR3 bases: TGTGCCAGTCGGGACAGCGCTAATGTTCTAGCCAAAAACATTCAGTACTTC. It yields the protein CASRDSANVLAKNIQYF.

This chain connects TRBV28 to TRBJ2-7; unclear D gene. V was trimmed by 10 bases and J by 3 bases, leaving 13 bases between them. CDR1 is MDHEN, CDR2 SYDVKM, per germline. The CDR3 contains 12 residues. The CDR3 coding sequence is TGTGCCACCAAGACAAGAAACTACGAGCAGTACTTC. Protein sequence: CATKTRNYEQYF.

CDR3: CASPPGFRGGYGYTF. The CDR3, as DNA: TGTGCCAGCCCCCCCGGGTTCCGAGGCGGCTATGGCTACACCTTC. The rearrangement uses TRBV21-1 and TRBJ1-2. TRBV21-1 is a known pseudogene. The CDR3 loop spans 15 amino acids.

The gene calls are TRBV4-1 and TRBJ1-2, with TRBD1 as a possible D gene (5 bases). Trimming took off 4 bases at V and 8 bases at J, with 23 bases between the two ends. CDR1 MGHRA and CDR2 YSYEKL come from the germline V gene. The length of the CDR3 is 16 residues. The CDR3 bases are TGCGCCAGCAGCCGAACCGCAGGGAGGACGTCCTCCGGCTACACCTTC. Its protein product is CASSRTAGRTSSGYTF.